A selection of T cell receptor beta chains follows, all from one sample in a study of T cells in Graves' hyperthyroidism and ophthalmopathy. TCRdb passed the multiplex PCR reads through MiXCR, listing each CDR3 protein once. The table lists 300,000 to 400,000 distinct CDR3 sequences, 18% of them singletons, with about 53% in the top ten. Source material: blood. The receptors come from a woman aged 50 to 65 with Graves' hyperthyroidism. Each CDR3 is given with its conserved first and last residue. D genes are given only for firm matches. Some rows mark clone size as missing; the rest say once, few, many or name a class of expanded clone.

j_gene,abundance,d_gene,v_gene,CDR3aa,CDR3nt
TRBJ1-1,few,NA,TRBV4-1,CASSQDRGEGNEAFF,TGCGCCAGCAGCCAAGATCGCGGGGAGGGCAATGAAGCTTTCTTT
TRBJ1-6,NA,NA,TRBV10-2,CASRGDFDSPLHF,TGCGCCAGCAGGGGGGACTTTGATTCACCCCTCCACTTT
TRBJ1-4,many,NA,TRBV5-8,CASRRDTPNEKLFF,TGTGCCAGCAGGCGGGACACCCCTAATGAAAAACTGTTTTTT
TRBJ2-2,many,NA,TRBV12-3/TRBV12-4,CASSFVGGGTGELFF,TGTGCCAGCAGTTTCGTGGGAGGAGGGACCGGGGAGCTGTTTTTT
TRBJ1-1,NA,TRBD1,TRBV6-1,CASRQNQGAVNTEAFF,TGTGCCAGCAGACAAAATCAGGGGGCGGTGAACACTGAAGCTTTCTTT
TRBJ2-7,many,NA,TRBV7-3,CASSPGGEYEQYF,TGTGCCAGCAGCCCGGGCGGGGAGTACGAGCAGTACTTC
TRBJ2-5,few,TRBD2,TRBV15,CATSRGASGGYQETQYF,TGTGCCACCAGCAGAGGTGCCTCCGGGGGGTACCAAGAGACCCAGTACTTC
TRBJ1-1,NA,NA,TRBV12-3/TRBV12-4,CASSLVGPLSEAFF,TGTGCCAGCAGTTTAGTAGGACCGCTATCTGAAGCTTTCTTT
TRBJ1-2,few,NA,TRBV27,CASSLSQGLNGYTF,TGTGCCAGCAGTTTATCGCAGGGGTTAAACGGCTACACCTTC
TRBJ2-2,many,NA,TRBV3-1,CASSQVFAPNTGELFF,TGTGCCAGCAGCCAAGTGTTCGCGCCGAACACCGGGGAGCTGTTTTTT
TRBJ1-1,NA,NA,TRBV20-1,CSTPGQMNTEAFF,TGCAGTACCCCCGGACAGATGAACACTGAAGCTTTCTTT
TRBJ2-1,few,TRBD1,TRBV6-2/TRBV6-3,CASSTDRVVSYNEQFF,TGTGCCAGCAGCACGGACAGGGTAGTCTCCTACAATGAGCAGTTCTTC
TRBJ1-1,once,TRBD1,TRBV9,CASSVAGTGGTEASF,TGTGCCAGCAGCGTAGCTGGAACAGGGGGCACTGAAGCTTCCTTT
TRBJ1-5,few,NA,TRBV19,CASSIDLSGAIQPQHF,TGTGCCAGTAGTATAGATCTGTCGGGGGCAATTCAGCCCCAGCATTTT
TRBJ1-2,NA,TRBD1,TRBV20-1,CSAGGQGFYGYTF,TGCAGTGCTGGAGGACAGGGGTTCTATGGCTACACCTTC
TRBJ2-1,once,NA,TRBV19,CASSMEGRPYSYNEQFF,TGTGCCAGTAGTATGGAGGGCAGACCTTACTCCTACAATGAGCAGTTCTTC
TRBJ1-5,many,NA,TRBV20-1,CSARVNSNQPQHF,TGCAGTGCTAGAGTAAATAGCAATCAGCCCCAGCATTTT
TRBJ1-6,NA,NA,TRBV5-4,CASSRDEMNSPLHF,TGTGCCAGCAGCCGGGACGAGATGAATTCACCCCTCCACTTT
TRBJ1-1,many,TRBD1,TRBV20-1,CSARGQGTHTEAFF,TGCAGTGCTAGAGGACAGGGTACGCACACTGAAGCTTTCTTT
TRBJ2-5,many,NA,TRBV29-1,CSVEAGAPNSGQETQYF,TGCAGCGTTGAAGCGGGCGCTCCGAACAGCGGACAAGAGACCCAGTACTTC
TRBJ2-6,many,NA,TRBV2,CASSARRRSGANVLTF,TGTGCCAGCAGTGCGCGACGGCGCTCTGGGGCCAACGTCCTGACTTTC
TRBJ1-4,few,NA,TRBV4-1,CASSQEQAATNEKLFF,TGCGCCAGCAGCCAAGAACAAGCTGCAACTAATGAAAAACTGTTTTTT
TRBJ1-2,NA,TRBD1,TRBV29-1,CSVEAFMDREKYGYTF,TGCAGCGTTGAAGCATTTATGGACAGGGAGAAATATGGCTACACCTTC
TRBJ1-1,many,TRBD1,TRBV2,CASTRTGGNTEAFF,TGTGCCAGCACTAGGACAGGGGGGAACACTGAAGCTTTCTTT
TRBJ2-1,NA,NA,TRBV2,CAGKGRALDEQFF,TGTGCCGGCAAAGGGAGAGCCTTGGATGAGCAGTTCTTC
TRBJ2-1,NA,NA,TRBV5-6,CASSNPTVYNEQFF,TGTGCCAGCAGCAACCCGACCGTTTACAATGAGCAGTTCTTC
TRBJ2-1,few,TRBD1,TRBV20-1,CSASDRAPYNEQFF,TGCAGTGCTTCGGACAGGGCCCCGTACAATGAGCAGTTCTTC
TRBJ1-5,many,NA,TRBV7-2,CASSLVGAEGQPQHF,TGTGCCAGCAGCTTAGTGGGGGCGGAGGGTCAGCCCCAGCATTTT
TRBJ1-2,few,TRBD1,TRBV7-3,CASSLNRGNYGYTF,TGTGCCAGCAGCTTAAACAGGGGGAACTATGGCTACACCTTC
TRBJ2-5,NA,NA,TRBV5-5,CASNLRWAQETQYF,TGTGCCAGCAACTTACGGTGGGCCCAAGAGACCCAGTACTTC
TRBJ2-2,many,NA,TRBV3-1,CASSQGDTGELFF,TGTGCCAGCAGCCAGGGGGACACCGGGGAGCTGTTTTTT
TRBJ2-1,NA,NA,TRBV7-3,CASSLRTTSYNEQFF,TGTGCCAGCAGCTTAAGGACCACATCCTACAATGAGCAGTTCTTC
TRBJ1-5,NA,TRBD1,TRBV7-6,CASSQQTGAGQPQHF,TGTGCCAGCAGCCAACAGACAGGGGCGGGTCAGCCCCAGCATTTT
TRBJ1-5,many,NA,TRBV6-1,CASSGGDPNQPQHF,TGTGCCAGCAGTGGCGGGGACCCCAATCAGCCCCAGCATTTT
TRBJ2-5,few,TRBD2,TRBV2,CASSEGTSSEETQYF,TGTGCCAGCAGTGAAGGGACTAGTAGCGAAGAGACCCAGTACTTC
TRBJ1-5,once,NA,TRBV5-6,CASSLGGWGNQPQHF,TGTGCCAGCAGCTTAGGGGGGTGGGGCAATCAGCCCCAGCATTTT
TRBJ1-2,few,TRBD1,TRBV19,CASSTPRQGGVYGYTF,TGTGCCAGTAGTACCCCCCGACAGGGCGGCGTCTATGGCTACACCTTC
TRBJ1-4,many,NA,TRBV18,CASSQQGGYNDEKLFF,TGTGCCAGCTCACAACAGGGCGGCTATAACGATGAAAAACTGTTTTTT
TRBJ1-1,NA,NA,TRBV18,CASSGLENTEAFF,TGTGCCAGCTCCGGATTGGAGAACACTGAAGCTTTCTTT
TRBJ2-3,many,TRBD2,TRBV30,CAWSFLAGGPGDTQYF,TGTGCCTGGAGTTTCCTAGCGGGAGGGCCCGGAGATACGCAGTATTTT
TRBJ2-5,NA,NA,TRBV11-2,CASSLEGPSMETQYF,TGTGCCAGCAGCTTAGAGGGGCCCTCGATGGAGACCCAGTACTTC
TRBJ2-5,NA,NA,TRBV7-8,CASRKPRYQETQYF,TGTGCCAGCAGAAAACCTAGGTACCAAGAGACCCAGTACTTC
TRBJ2-6,NA,TRBD1,TRBV6-1,CASRSQGAGANVLTF,TGTGCCAGCAGGTCACAGGGGGCTGGGGCCAACGTCCTGACTTTC
TRBJ2-1,few,NA,TRBV25-1,CASSDLDVQFF,TGTGCCAGCAGTGACCTGGATGTGCAGTTCTTC
TRBJ1-2,few,NA,TRBV28,CASSSDGEDYGYTF,TGTGCCAGCAGTTCAGACGGGGAGGACTATGGCTACACCTTC
TRBJ2-3,NA,NA,TRBV3-1,CASSPNSLPDTQYF,TGTGCCAGCTCACCAAACAGCCTCCCAGATACGCAGTATTTT
TRBJ2-3,many,NA,TRBV12-3/TRBV12-4,CASGLSVTGTDTQYF,TGTGCCAGCGGGCTATCGGTCACTGGCACAGATACGCAGTATTTT
TRBJ2-7,few,NA,TRBV4-1,CASSQLQSSYEQYF,TGCGCCAGCAGCCAACTACAGAGCTCCTACGAGCAGTACTTC
TRBJ2-7,many,TRBD1,TRBV6-2/TRBV6-3,CASSYSTGGRQQYF,TGTGCCAGCAGTTACTCGACAGGGGGGCGCCAGCAGTACTTC
TRBJ1-2,many,NA,TRBV13,CASSLTNGGRGYTF,TGTGCCAGCAGCTTAACCAATGGGGGGCGAGGCTACACCTTC
TRBJ2-2,NA,NA,TRBV19,CASSLAVPGELFF,TGTGCCAGTTCCTTAGCAGTTCCCGGGGAGCTGTTTTTT
TRBJ2-7,NA,TRBD2,TRBV6-1,CASSSSGTQYEQYF,TGTGCCAGCAGTTCTAGCGGGACTCAGTACGAGCAGTACTTC
TRBJ2-1,NA,NA,TRBV5-1,CASSLAFGGLSNEQFF,TGCGCCAGCAGCCTCGCCTTTGGGGGGCTCTCCAATGAGCAGTTCTTC
TRBJ2-7,NA,TRBD1,TRBV5-1,CASSFRDPGQGYEQYF,TGCGCCAGCAGCTTTCGGGATCCGGGACAGGGTTACGAGCAGTACTTC
TRBJ2-7,many,TRBD1,TRBV20-1,CSASGLDRAFYEQYF,TGCAGTGCTAGCGGGTTAGACAGGGCATTCTACGAGCAGTACTTC
TRBJ2-2,few,TRBD1,TRBV20-1,CSAGRGLGGGELFF,TGCAGTGCTGGAAGGGGGCTAGGGGGCGGGGAGCTGTTTTTT
TRBJ2-1,NA,TRBD2,TRBV5-1,CTSSLGVLAGVEQFF,TGCACCAGCAGCTTGGGGGTACTAGCGGGGGTGGAGCAGTTCTTC
TRBJ1-2,few,TRBD1,TRBV2,CASTNRGYNGYTF,TGTGCCAGCACCAACAGGGGGTATAATGGCTACACCTTC
TRBJ2-7,NA,NA,TRBV18,CASSPSGGPSYEQYF,TGTGCCAGCTCACCATCTGGGGGGCCGTCCTACGAGCAGTACTTC